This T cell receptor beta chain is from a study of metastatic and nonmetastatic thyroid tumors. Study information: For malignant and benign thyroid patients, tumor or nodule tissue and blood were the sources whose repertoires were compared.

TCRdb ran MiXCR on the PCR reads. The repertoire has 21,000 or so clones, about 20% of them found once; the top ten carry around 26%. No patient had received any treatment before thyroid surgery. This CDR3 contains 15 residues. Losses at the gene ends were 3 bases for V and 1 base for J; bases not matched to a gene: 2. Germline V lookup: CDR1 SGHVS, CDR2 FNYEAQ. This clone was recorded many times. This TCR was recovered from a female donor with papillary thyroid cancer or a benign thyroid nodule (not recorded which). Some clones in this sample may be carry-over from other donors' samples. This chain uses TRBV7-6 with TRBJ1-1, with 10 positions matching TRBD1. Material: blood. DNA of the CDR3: TGTGCCAGCAGCTTCAGACAGGGGGCGAACACTGAAGCTTTCTTT. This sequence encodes CASSFRQGANTEAFF.